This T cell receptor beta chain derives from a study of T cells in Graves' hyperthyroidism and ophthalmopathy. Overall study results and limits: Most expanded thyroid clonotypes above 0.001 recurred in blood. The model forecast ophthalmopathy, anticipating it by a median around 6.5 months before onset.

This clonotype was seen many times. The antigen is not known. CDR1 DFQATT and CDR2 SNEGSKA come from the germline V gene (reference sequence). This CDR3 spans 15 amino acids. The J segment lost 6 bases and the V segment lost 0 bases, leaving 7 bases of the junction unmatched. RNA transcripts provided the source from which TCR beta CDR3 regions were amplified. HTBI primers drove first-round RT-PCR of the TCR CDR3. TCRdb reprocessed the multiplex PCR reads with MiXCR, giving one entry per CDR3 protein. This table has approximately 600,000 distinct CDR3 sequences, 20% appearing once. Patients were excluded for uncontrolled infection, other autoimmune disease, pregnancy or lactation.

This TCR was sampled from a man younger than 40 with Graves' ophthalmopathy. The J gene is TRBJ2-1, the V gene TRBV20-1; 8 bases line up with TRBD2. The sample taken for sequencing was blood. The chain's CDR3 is CSARDPAGGPNEQFF. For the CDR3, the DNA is TGCAGTGCTAGAGACCCCGCGGGAGGACCCAATGAGCAGTTCTTC.